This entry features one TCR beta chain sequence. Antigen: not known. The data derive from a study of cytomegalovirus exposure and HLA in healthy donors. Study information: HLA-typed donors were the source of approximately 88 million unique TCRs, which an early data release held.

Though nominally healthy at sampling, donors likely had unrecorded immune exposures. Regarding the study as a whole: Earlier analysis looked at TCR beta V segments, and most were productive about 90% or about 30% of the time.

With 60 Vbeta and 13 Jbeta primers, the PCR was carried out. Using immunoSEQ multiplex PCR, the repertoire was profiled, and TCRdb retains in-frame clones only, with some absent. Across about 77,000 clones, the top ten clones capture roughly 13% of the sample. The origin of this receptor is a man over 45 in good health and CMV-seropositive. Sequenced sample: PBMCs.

This chain's CDR3 is CASSVAQGGGGAADTQYF. Written as DNA, the CDR3 is TGTGCCAGCAGCGTAGCCCAGGGAGGCGGGGGGGCCGCAGATACGCAGTATTTT. V and J are TRBV4-2 and TRBJ2-3, with TRBD2 identical over 9 bases. Trimming cost V 5 bases and J 4 bases; bases outside gene matches: 16. Germline-derived CDR1 and CDR2 are LGHNA and YNFKEQ. This CDR3 spans 18 amino acids.